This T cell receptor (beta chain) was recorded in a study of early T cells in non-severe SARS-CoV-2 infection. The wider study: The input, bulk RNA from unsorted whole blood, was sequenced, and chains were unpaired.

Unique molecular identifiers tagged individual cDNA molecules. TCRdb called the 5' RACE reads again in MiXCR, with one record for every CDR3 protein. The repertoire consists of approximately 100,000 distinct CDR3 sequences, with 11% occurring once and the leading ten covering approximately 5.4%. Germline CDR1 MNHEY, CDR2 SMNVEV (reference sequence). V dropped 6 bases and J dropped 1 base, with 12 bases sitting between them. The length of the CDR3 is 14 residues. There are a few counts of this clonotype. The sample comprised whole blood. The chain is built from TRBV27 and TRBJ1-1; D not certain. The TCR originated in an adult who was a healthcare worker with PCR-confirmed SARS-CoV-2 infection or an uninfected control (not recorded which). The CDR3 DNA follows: TGTGCCAGCAGCCTTGACGGAGAGAACACTGAAGCTTTCTTT. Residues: CASSLDGENTEAFF.